This TCR beta chain emerged from a study of response to subunit inactivated influenza vaccine. General study results and limits: Few new T cells, the authors suggested, are recruited by each seasonal influenza vaccination.

Germline V gene lookup returns CDR1 KGHSH and CDR2 LQKENI. Trimming removed 6 bases at V and 7 bases at J, with 10 bases between. The CDR3 is 12 residues long. TCRdb re-analysed the RT-PCR reads in MiXCR, keeping a single row per CDR3 protein. The top ten hold around 7.3% of the sample, which has 650,000 to 800,000 distinct CDR3 sequences, 14% seen once. Regarding this clonotype: Its antigen remains unknown.

This TCR derives from a man aged 45-65 years who received an inactivated influenza vaccine. The sequences come from PBMCs from blood, collected around 14 days before vaccination. This sequence joins TRBV18 and TRBJ2-1; D is perhaps TRBD2 (5 bases). As DNA, the CDR3 is TGTGCCAGCTCCCCCTGGGAGAATGAGCAGTTCTTC. Translating gives CASSPWENEQFF.